The T cell receptor beta chain described here comes from a study of cytomegalovirus exposure and HLA in healthy donors. General study findings and limits: Many donors carried some public TCRs, although rarity characterized most TCR sequences. Roughly even sequencing depth across donors was the assumption behind the presence/absence analyses.

This clone was picked up one time. Its antigen is currently unknown. The PCR employed 60 Vbeta primers together with 13 Jbeta primers. Produced via immunoSEQ multiplex PCR; TCRdb's table is partial and in-frame only. The sample lists some 130,000 clones, 80% seen once, with approximately 2.1% in the top ten. This CDR3 contains 14 residues. Looked up from germline, CDR1 is SQVTM and CDR2 is ANQGSEA. The junction had 6 bases not matched to a gene; V was cut back by 7 bases and J by 0 bases. What was sequenced was PBMCs. The chain combines TRBV29-1 with TRBJ1-3, with 7 bases lining up with TRBD1. The clonotype was recovered from a man aged 25-45 years in good health and CMV-seronegative. CDR3 residues: CSAWGQLSGNTIYF. The CDR3 region has the DNA TGCAGCGCGTGGGGACAGCTCTCTGGAAACACCATATATTTT. Using reference TRBV29-1 and TRBJ1-3 for the parts outside the CDR3, the full variable domain is SAVISQKPSRDICQRGTSLTIQCQVDSQVTMMFWYRQQPGQSLTLIATANQGSEATYESGFVIDKFPISRPNLTFSTLTVSNMSPEDSSIYLCSAWGQLSGNTIYFGEGSWLTVV.